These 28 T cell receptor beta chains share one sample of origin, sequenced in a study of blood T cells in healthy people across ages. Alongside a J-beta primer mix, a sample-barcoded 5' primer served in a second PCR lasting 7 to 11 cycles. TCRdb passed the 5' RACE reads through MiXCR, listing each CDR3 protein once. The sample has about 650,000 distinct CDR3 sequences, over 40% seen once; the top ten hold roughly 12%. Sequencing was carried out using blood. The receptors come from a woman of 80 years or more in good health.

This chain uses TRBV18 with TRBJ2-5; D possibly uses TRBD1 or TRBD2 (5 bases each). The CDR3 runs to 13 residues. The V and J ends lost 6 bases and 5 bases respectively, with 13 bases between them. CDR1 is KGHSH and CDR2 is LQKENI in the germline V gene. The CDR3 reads CASSWTRRETQYF. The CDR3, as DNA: TGTGCCAGCTCCTGGACAAGGAGGGAGACCCAGTACTTC.

Here the CDR3 DNA reads TGTGCCAGCAGTCCCCCTCGGACTAGCGGCTACGAGCAGTACTTC. Translating it yields CASSPPRTSGYEQYF. The rearrangement joins TRBV6-5 to TRBJ2-4, with 10 bases aligning to TRBD2. The DNA end is more similar to TRBJ2-7, so the J call may be wrong. The CDR3 totals 15 residues. Germline V CDR1 and CDR2: MNHEY, SVGAGI.

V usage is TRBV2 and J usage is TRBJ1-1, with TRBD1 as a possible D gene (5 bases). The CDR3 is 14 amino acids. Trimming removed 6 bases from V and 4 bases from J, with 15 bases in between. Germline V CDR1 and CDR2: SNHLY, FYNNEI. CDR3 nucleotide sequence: TGTGCCAGCAGGGTGATCAGGGTGGGCACTGAAGCTTTCTTT. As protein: CASRVIRVGTEAFF.

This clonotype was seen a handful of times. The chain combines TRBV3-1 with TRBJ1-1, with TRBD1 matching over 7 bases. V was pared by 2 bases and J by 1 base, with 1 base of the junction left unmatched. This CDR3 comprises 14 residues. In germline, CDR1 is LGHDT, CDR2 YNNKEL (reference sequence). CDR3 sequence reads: CASSQKGANTEAFF. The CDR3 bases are TGTGCCAGCAGCCAAAAGGGGGCGAACACTGAAGCTTTCTTT.

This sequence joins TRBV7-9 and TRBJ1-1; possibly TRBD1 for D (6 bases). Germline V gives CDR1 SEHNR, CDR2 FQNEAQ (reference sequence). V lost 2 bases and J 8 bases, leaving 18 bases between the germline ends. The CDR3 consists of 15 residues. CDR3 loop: CASSLLGQGGTEAFF. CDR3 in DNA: TGTGCCAGCAGCTTACTTGGACAAGGGGGGACAGAAGCTTTCTTT.

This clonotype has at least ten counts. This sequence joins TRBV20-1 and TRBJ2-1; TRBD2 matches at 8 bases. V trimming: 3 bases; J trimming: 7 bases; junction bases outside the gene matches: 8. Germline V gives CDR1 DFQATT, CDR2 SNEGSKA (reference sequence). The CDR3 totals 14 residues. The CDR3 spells CSASGGAPRNEQFF. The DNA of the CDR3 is TGCAGTGCTAGCGGGGGGGCACCAAGGAATGAGCAGTTCTTC.

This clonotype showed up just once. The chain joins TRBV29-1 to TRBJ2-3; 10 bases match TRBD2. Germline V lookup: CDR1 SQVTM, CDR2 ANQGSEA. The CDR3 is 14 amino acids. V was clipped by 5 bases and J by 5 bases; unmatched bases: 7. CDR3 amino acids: CSVPALAGLDTQYF. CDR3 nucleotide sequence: TGCAGCGTTCCCGCACTAGCGGGGTTAGATACGCAGTATTTT.

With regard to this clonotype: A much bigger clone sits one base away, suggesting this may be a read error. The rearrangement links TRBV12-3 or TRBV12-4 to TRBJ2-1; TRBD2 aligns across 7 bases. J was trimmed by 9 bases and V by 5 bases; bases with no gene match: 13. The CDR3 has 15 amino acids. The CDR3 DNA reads TGTGCCAGCAGTCGGACTAGAGGGAGGGCCAGTGAGCAGTTCTTC. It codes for CASSRTRGRASEQFF.

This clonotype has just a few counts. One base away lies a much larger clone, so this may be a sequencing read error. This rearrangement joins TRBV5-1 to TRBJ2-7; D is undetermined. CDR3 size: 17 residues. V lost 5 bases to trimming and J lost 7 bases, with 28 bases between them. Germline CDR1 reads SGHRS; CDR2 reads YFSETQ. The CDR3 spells CASSVSPTPTGGNEQYF. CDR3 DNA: TGCGCCAGCAGTGTGTCCCCCACGCCAACGGGCGGTAATGAGCAGTACTTC.

The chain's CDR3 is CASGSPVSYGQYF. CDR3 bases: TGTGCCAGCGGTAGCCCAGTATCCTACGGGCAGTACTTC. This chain links TRBV6-5 with TRBJ2-4; no clear D gene. The CDR3 consists of 13 residues. Trimming stripped 8 bases from V and 13 bases from J, with 21 bases between. Germline CDR1 reads MNHEY; CDR2 reads SVGAGI.

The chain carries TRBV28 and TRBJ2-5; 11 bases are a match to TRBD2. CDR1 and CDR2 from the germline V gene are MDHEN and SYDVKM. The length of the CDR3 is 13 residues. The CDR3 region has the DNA TGTGCTTCTCTAGCGGGAGGACGTGAGACCCAGTACTTC. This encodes CASLAGGRETQYF.

The CDR3 protein is CAISAEGVISGNTIYF. In DNA, the CDR3 is TGTGCCATCAGTGCGGAAGGGGTGATCTCTGGAAACACCATATATTTT. The chain joins TRBV10-3 to TRBJ1-3; D might be TRBD1 (5 bases). V was pared by 4 bases and J by 0 bases, with 13 bases between. The CDR3 runs to 16 residues. Germline values: CDR1 ENHRY, CDR2 SYGVKD.

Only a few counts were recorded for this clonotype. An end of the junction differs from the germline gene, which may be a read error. Written as DNA, the CDR3 is TGCGCCAGCCGCTTTACAGGGAAGGAGACCCAGTACTTC. Its translation is CASRFTGKETQYF. This chain joins TRBV5-1 and TRBJ2-7, with D perhaps matching TRBD1 (6 bases). The DNA end lines up better with TRBJ2-5; the J call may be wrong. The germline CDR1 and CDR2 sequences are SGHRS and YFSETQ. This CDR3 has 13 amino acids.

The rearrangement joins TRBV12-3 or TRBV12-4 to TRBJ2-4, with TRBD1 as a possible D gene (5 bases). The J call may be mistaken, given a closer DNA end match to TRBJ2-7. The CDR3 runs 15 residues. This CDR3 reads CASSLAPGSGYEQYF. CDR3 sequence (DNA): TGTGCCAGCAGTTTAGCGCCAGGGTCCGGCTACGAGCAGTACTTC.

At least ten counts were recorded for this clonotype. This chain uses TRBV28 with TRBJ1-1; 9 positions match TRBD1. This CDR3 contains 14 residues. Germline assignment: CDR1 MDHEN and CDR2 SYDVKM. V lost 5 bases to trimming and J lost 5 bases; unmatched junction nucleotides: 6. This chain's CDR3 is CASSPWTGETEAFF. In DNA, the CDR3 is TGTGCCAGCAGTCCCTGGACAGGGGAAACTGAAGCTTTCTTT.

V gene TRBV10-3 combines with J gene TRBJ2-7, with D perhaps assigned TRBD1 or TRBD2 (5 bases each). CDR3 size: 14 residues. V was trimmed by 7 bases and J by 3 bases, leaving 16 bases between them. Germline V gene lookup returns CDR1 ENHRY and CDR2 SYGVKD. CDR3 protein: CAIKERDVSYEQYF. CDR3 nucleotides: TGTGCCATCAAGGAAAGGGACGTGAGCTACGAGCAGTACTTC.

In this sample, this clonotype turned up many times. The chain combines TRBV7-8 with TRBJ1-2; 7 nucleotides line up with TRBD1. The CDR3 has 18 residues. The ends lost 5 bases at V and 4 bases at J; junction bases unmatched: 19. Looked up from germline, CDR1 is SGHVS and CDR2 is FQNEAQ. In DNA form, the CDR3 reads TGTGCCAGCAGCACGCGAACGACACAGGGGCCGGAGGGCTATGGCTACACCTTC. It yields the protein CASSTRTTQGPEGYGYTF. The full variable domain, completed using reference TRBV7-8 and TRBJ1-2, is GAGVSQSPRYKVAKRGQDVALRCDPISGHVSLFWYQQALGQGPEFLTYFQNEAQLDKSGLPSDRFFAERPEGSVSTLKIQRTQQEDSAVYLCASSTRTTQGPEGYGYTFGSGTRLTVV.

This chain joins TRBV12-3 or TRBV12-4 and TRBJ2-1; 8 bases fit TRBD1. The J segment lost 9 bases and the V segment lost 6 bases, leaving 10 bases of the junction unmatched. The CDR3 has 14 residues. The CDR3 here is CASRQRTGSGEQFF. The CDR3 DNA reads TGTGCCAGCAGACAAAGGACAGGGAGCGGTGAGCAGTTCTTC.

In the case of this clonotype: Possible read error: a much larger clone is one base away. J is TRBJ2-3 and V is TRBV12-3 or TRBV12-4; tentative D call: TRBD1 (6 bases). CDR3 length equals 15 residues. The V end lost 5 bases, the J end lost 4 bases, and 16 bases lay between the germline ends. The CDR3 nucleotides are TGTGCCAGCAGTCCACGTAGGGGGTTCGCAGATACGCAGTATTTT. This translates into CASSPRRGFADTQYF.

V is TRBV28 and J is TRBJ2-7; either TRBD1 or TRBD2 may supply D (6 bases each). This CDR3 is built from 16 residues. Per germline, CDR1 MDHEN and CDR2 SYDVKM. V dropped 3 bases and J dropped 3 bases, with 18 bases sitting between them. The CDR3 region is CASSFPFSGGGYEQYF. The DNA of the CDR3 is TGTGCCAGCAGTTTCCCCTTTTCAGGAGGGGGCTACGAGCAGTACTTC.

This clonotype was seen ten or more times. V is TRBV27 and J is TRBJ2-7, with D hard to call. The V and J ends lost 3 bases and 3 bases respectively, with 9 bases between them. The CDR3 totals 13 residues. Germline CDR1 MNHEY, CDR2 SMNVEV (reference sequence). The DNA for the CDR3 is TGTGCCAGCAGTTTCCGGACCTTCTACGAGCAGTACTTC. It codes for CASSFRTFYEQYF.

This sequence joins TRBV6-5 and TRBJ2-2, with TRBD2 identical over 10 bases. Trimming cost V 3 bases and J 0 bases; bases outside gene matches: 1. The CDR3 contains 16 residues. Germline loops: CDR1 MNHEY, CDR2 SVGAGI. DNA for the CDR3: TGTGCCAGCAGTTATACTAGCGGGGCGAACACCGGGGAGCTGTTTTTT. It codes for CASSYTSGANTGELFF.

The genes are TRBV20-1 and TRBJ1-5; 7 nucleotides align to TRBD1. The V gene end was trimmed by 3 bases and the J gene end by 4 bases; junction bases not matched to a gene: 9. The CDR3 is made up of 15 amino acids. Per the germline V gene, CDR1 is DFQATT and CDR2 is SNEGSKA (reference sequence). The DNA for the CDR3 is TGCAGTGCTAGTCGACAGGGAAGGGAGAATCAGCCCCAGCATTTT. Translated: CSASRQGRENQPQHF.

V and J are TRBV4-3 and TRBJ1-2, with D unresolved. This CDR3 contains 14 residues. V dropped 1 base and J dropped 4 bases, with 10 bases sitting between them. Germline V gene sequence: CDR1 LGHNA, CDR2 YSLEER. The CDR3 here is CASSQGTGGYGYTF. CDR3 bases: TGCGCCAGCAGCCAAGGAACGGGCGGCTATGGCTACACCTTC.

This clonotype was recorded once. The CDR3 DNA sequence: TGTGCCAGCAGCTTAGAAAATGGCCTTAGCGGGAGACCCTACGAGCAGTACTTC. Translating it yields CASSLENGLSGRPYEQYF. The chain is built from TRBV11-1 and TRBJ2-7, with TRBD2 matching over 9 bases. CDR3 length equals 18 residues. Per the germline V gene, CDR1 is SGHAT and CDR2 is FQDESV (reference sequence). V trimming: 1 base; J trimming: 2 bases; junction bases outside the gene matches: 12.

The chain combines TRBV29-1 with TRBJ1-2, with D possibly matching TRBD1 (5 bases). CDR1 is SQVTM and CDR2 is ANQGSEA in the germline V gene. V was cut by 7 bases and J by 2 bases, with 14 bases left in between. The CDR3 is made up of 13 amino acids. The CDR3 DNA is TGCAGCGGGGGACTCCTAGGGAACTATGGCTACACCTTC. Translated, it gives CSGGLLGNYGYTF.

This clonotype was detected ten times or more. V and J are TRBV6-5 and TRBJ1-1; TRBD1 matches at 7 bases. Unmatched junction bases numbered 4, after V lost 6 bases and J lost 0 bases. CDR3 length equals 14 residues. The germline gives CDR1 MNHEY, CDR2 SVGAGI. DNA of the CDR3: TGTGCCAGCAGAGGGGGACAGTTGAACACTGAAGCTTTCTTT. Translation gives CASRGGQLNTEAFF.

The CDR3 nucleotides are TGTGCCAGCAGCTCCCCTCTCGTGCCGGGACAAGGCACCTACGAGCAGTACTTC. This gives the protein CASSSPLVPGQGTYEQYF. This chain links TRBV5-4 with TRBJ2-7, with D possibly matching TRBD1 (6 bases). V was clipped by 3 bases and J by 2 bases, with 24 bases between them. CDR1 SGHNT and CDR2 YYREEE come from the germline V gene (reference sequence). CDR3 length: 18 residues.